This T cell receptor (beta chain) emerged from a study of blood T cell repertoires in COVID-19. Trimming removed 3 bases at V and 4 bases at J, with 17 bases between. Germline CDR1 SGHRS, CDR2 YFSETQ. The CDR3 is made up of 15 amino acids. This clone has ten or more counts. Sequenced by immunoSEQ multiplex PCR; TCRdb stores in-frame clones only, minus some. The repertoire has 220,000 or so clones, just under 85% of them found once; the top ten carry approximately 1.9%. Sequencing was done on a sample of peripheral blood. The receptor comes from a woman of 80 years or more with acute or convalescent COVID-19. The rearrangement links TRBV5-1 to TRBJ2-7; weak D call: TRBD2 (7 bases). CDR3 coding DNA: TGCGCCAGCAGCTCAGGGGCGGGAGCTGTATACGAGCAGTACTTC. This translates into CASSSGAGAVYEQYF. The variable domain in full, completed from reference TRBV5-1 and TRBJ2-7, reads KAGVTQTPRYLIKTRGQQVTLSCSPISGHRSVSWYQQTPGQGLQFLFEYFSETQRNKGNFPGRFSGRQFSNSRSEMNVSTLELGDSALYLCASSSGAGAVYEQYFGPGTRLTVT.